These 13 T cell receptor beta chains were sequenced from one sample in a study of CD8 T cells in Susac syndrome (dated by TCRdb to between 2018 and 2020). To prepare the library, the immunoSEQ multiplex PCR assay was applied. RNA was extracted using the RNeasy kit, and about 0.45 to 1 ug of the RNA was reverse transcribed with random hexamers. Starting from the raw public reads, TCRdb applied fastp trimming at Q25, assembled clones with MiXCR and retained in-frame beta chains. CDR3 protein sequences are deduplicated, and each keeps its most common genes and DNA. This sample is represented by 160,000 or so distinct CDR3 sequences; around 95% of them were singletons. The top ten clonotypes cover 0.14% to 0.15% of the sample. The sequenced sample was CD8+ T cells from PBMCs. These receptors were taken from a human donor with multiple sclerosis.

V and J are TRBV9 and TRBJ2-7; 7 bases line up with TRBD2. Unmatched junction bases numbered 3, after V lost 2 bases and J lost 1 base. Germline V CDR1 and CDR2: SGDLS, YYNGEE. This CDR3 comprises 14 residues. For the CDR3, the DNA is TGTGCCAGCAGCGTCGGGGGGAGATCCTACGAGCAGTACTTC. This codes for CASSVGGRSYEQYF.

This rearrangement joins TRBV12-3 or TRBV12-4 to TRBJ2-5; 8 bases align to TRBD2. Trimming took 6 bases from V and 0 from J; bases not matched to a gene: 9. The CDR3 spans 16 residues. In DNA form, the CDR3 reads TGTGCCAGCAGACCAGCCAGCGGGGGCCACCAAGAGACCCAGTACTTC. Translation: CASRPASGGHQETQYF.

V gene TRBV27 combines with J gene TRBJ2-1, with TRBD1 as a possible D gene (6 bases). Germline V gene data show CDR1 as MNHEY and CDR2 as SMNVEV (reference sequence). Between the trimmed V and J ends, which lost 1 base and 6 bases, there was a span of 13 bases. CDR3 length equals 15 residues. This chain's CDR3 is CASSLWETQGNEQFF. In DNA form, the CDR3 reads TGTGCCAGCAGTTTATGGGAGACACAGGGCAATGAGCAGTTCTTC.

The chain links TRBV7-2 to TRBJ2-7, with D unresolved. Germline V gives CDR1 SGHTA, CDR2 FQGNSA. The CDR3 is made up of 14 amino acids. V gave up 1 base and J gave up 6 bases, with 13 bases separating them. The CDR3: CASSLEIPGREQYF. CDR3 sequence (DNA): TGTGCCAGCAGCTTAGAAATTCCGGGTCGCGAGCAGTACTTC.

This chain connects TRBV27 to TRBJ2-2, with D perhaps TRBD2 (5 bases). The V gene's germline CDR1 is MNHEY and CDR2 SMNVEV (reference sequence). Trimming removed 3 bases from V and 6 bases from J, with 17 bases in between. The length of the CDR3 is 16 residues. CDR3 DNA sequence: TGTGCCAGCAGTTTCCCAGGACCCGCCGGGGCCGGGGAGCTGTTTTTT. Its translation is CASSFPGPAGAGELFF.

The gene calls are TRBV30 and TRBJ1-5; D unresolved. The V gene lost 1 base and the J gene lost 0 bases, with 4 bases spanning the gap. In germline, CDR1 is GTSNPN, CDR2 SVGIG (reference sequence). This CDR3 is 13 amino acids long. The CDR3 DNA reads as TGTGCCTGGAGTGATGATAGCAATCAGCCCCAGCATTTT. This codes for CAWSDDSNQPQHF.

The genes are TRBV6-5 and TRBJ1-1; 9 bases agree with TRBD1. The CDR3 sequence is 13 residues long. Germline CDR1 is MNHEY and CDR2 is SVGAGI. V lost 5 bases and J lost 5; bases outside the gene matches: 3. The CDR3 region has the DNA TGTGCCAGCAGTACGACAGGGGGAACTGAAGCTTTCTTT. It encodes CASSTTGGTEAFF.

The J gene is TRBJ2-5, the V gene TRBV7-2; D may be TRBD2 (5 bases). CDR1 and CDR2 (germline): SGHTA, FQGNSA. The length of the CDR3 is 13 residues. Trimming cost V 5 bases and J 0 bases, with 7 bases left between them. CDR3 DNA sequence: TGTGCCAGCAGCCGGGGTAACCAAGAGACCCAGTACTTC. Its protein product is CASSRGNQETQYF.

The chain employs TRBV5-1 and TRBJ2-7, with D possibly being TRBD2 (5 bases). The CDR3 is made up of 15 amino acids. The V and J ends lost 3 bases and 2 bases respectively, with 15 bases between them. Germline V CDR1 and CDR2: SGHRS, YFSETQ. The DNA for the CDR3 is TGCGCCAGCAGCTCACCGACCGGGGTCGCCTACGAGCAGTACGTC. Translation: CASSSPTGVAYEQYV.

The chain has TRBV27 and TRBJ1-2, with D unclear. Germline loops: CDR1 MNHEY, CDR2 SMNVEV (reference sequence). The CDR3 extends over 11 amino acids. Trimming pared 6 bases from V and 7 bases from J, leaving 9 bases between. DNA of the CDR3: TGTGCCAGCAGGTCCGGTAGTGGCTACACCTTC. Its protein product is CASRSGSGYTF.

The rearrangement links TRBV4-1 to TRBJ2-1, with a tentative D call TRBD1 (6 bases). The CDR3 extends over 13 amino acids. Germline assignment: CDR1 MGHRA and CDR2 YSYEKL. The V end lost 2 bases, the J end lost 6 bases, and 8 bases lay between the germline ends. The CDR3 protein is CASSQRTVNEQFF. CDR3 bases: TGCGCCAGCAGCCAAAGGACAGTCAATGAGCAGTTCTTC.

The rearrangement uses TRBV29-1 and TRBJ2-3, with TRBD2 matching 11 bases. The CDR3 consists of 14 residues. From germline, CDR1 is SQVTM and CDR2 ANQGSEA. Losses at the gene ends were 5 bases for V and 2 bases for J; bases not matched to a gene: 3. CDR3 in DNA: TGCAGCGTTCCACTAGCGGGGGCCACAGATACGCAGTATTTT. It translates to CSVPLAGATDTQYF.

This clonotype was observed once. V usage is TRBV14 and J usage is TRBJ1-3; D is undetermined. The length of the CDR3 is 15 residues. Deletions cut 1 base from V and 2 bases from J, with 9 bases between. In germline, CDR1 is SGHDN, CDR2 FVKESK. The chain's CDR3 is CASSQGIRAGNTIYF. The CDR3 DNA is TGTGCCAGCAGCCAAGGAATTAGAGCTGGAAACACCATATATTTT.